A selection of T cell receptor beta chains follows, all from one sample in a study of shared clonotypes between healthy human individuals. The repertoire was sequenced with immunoSEQ multiplex PCR; TCRdb's copy has only in-frame clones and lacks some. This table has about 2.3 million clones, approximately 90% appearing once. Sequenced material: naive CD4+ T cells from PBMCs. The receptors were gathered from a man aged 18 to 35 in good health. Some clones in this sample may be carry-over from other donors' samples. Both conserved end residues are part of each CDR3. Fields, in order: J gene, D gene, V gene, clone size, CDR3 DNA, CDR3 protein. A D gene is named only where the DNA matches it firmly. Size values are once, few and many counts, or a class for expanded clones, and some rows have none.

j_gene: TRBJ2-7; d_gene: NA; v_gene: TRBV28; abundance: NA; CDR3nt: TGTGCCAGCAGCCACAAGCGCGAGCAGTACTTC; CDR3aa: CASSHKREQYF
j_gene: TRBJ2-5; d_gene: NA; v_gene: TRBV5-1; abundance: NA; CDR3nt: TGCGCCAGCAAACTTATGTCGGCGGAAGAGACCCAGTACTTC; CDR3aa: CASKLMSAEETQYF
j_gene: TRBJ2-6; d_gene: TRBD1; v_gene: TRBV6-5; abundance: NA; CDR3nt: TGTGCCAGCAGTTACGACAGGGTGACCAACGTCCTGACTTTC; CDR3aa: CASSYDRVTNVLTF
j_gene: TRBJ2-3; d_gene: NA; v_gene: TRBV4-2; abundance: NA; CDR3nt: TGTGCCAGCAGCCAAGCGGTCACGGTTCTTAGCACAGATACGCAGTATTTT; CDR3aa: CASSQAVTVLSTDTQYF
j_gene: TRBJ2-2; d_gene: TRBD1; v_gene: TRBV6-6; abundance: once; CDR3nt: TGTGCCAGCATCTCCGGGACAGGGGGGACCGGGGAGCTGTTTTTT; CDR3aa: CASISGTGGTGELFF
j_gene: TRBJ2-7; d_gene: TRBD2; v_gene: TRBV30; abundance: NA; CDR3nt: TGTGCCTGGAGTGGTCCCGGGACTAGCGGGGCCTACGAGCAGTACTTC; CDR3aa: CAWSGPGTSGAYEQYF
j_gene: TRBJ1-2; d_gene: NA; v_gene: TRBV10-3; abundance: NA; CDR3nt: TGTGCCATCAAAGAGGAAAAAACAGACTATGGCTACACCTTC; CDR3aa: CAIKEEKTDYGYTF
j_gene: TRBJ2-1; d_gene: TRBD1; v_gene: TRBV19; abundance: NA; CDR3nt: TGTGCCAGTAGTCGTAACCAGGGGGCTTGGGGTCATGAGCAGTTCTTC; CDR3aa: CASSRNQGAWGHEQFF
j_gene: TRBJ2-4; d_gene: TRBD1; v_gene: TRBV2; abundance: NA; CDR3nt: TGTGCCAGCCTAGTTGATGGACAGGGTGACAACATTCAGTACTTC; CDR3aa: CASLVDGQGDNIQYF
j_gene: TRBJ1-1; d_gene: NA; v_gene: TRBV28; abundance: NA; CDR3nt: TGTGCCAGCAATAGGTACACTGAAGCTTTCTTT; CDR3aa: CASNRYTEAFF
j_gene: TRBJ2-7; d_gene: NA; v_gene: TRBV2; abundance: NA; CDR3nt: TGTGCCAGCTTACCAAGGGCATCCCCAGCCGAGCAGTACTTC; CDR3aa: CASLPRASPAEQYF
j_gene: TRBJ1-6; d_gene: NA; v_gene: TRBV7-2; abundance: NA; CDR3nt: TGTGCCAGCAGCATCCGGGCCCCGAGCCATAATTCACCCCTCCACTTT; CDR3aa: CASSIRAPSHNSPLHF
j_gene: TRBJ2-2; d_gene: NA; v_gene: TRBV30; abundance: NA; CDR3nt: TGTGCCTGGAAAAAGGGGATGACCGGGGAGCTGTTTTTT; CDR3aa: CAWKKGMTGELFF
j_gene: TRBJ1-4; d_gene: NA; v_gene: TRBV19; abundance: NA; CDR3nt: TGTGCCAGTACCAAAAATCGCGCAACTAATGAAAAACTGTTTTTT; CDR3aa: CASTKNRATNEKLFF
j_gene: TRBJ2-7; d_gene: TRBD1; v_gene: TRBV7-3; abundance: NA; CDR3nt: TGTGCCAGCAGGAGTCCGGGACAGGGGGCGGGTGAGCAGTACTTC; CDR3aa: CASRSPGQGAGEQYF
j_gene: TRBJ2-7; d_gene: NA; v_gene: TRBV7-9; abundance: NA; CDR3nt: TGTGCCAGCAGCTTAGGCGGAGAGAGCTACGAGCAGTACTTC; CDR3aa: CASSLGGESYEQYF
j_gene: TRBJ2-5; d_gene: NA; v_gene: TRBV6-5; abundance: NA; CDR3nt: TGTGCCAGCAGTTACTCGAAGGTCTCGGAGACCCAGTACTTC; CDR3aa: CASSYSKVSETQYF
j_gene: TRBJ1-4; d_gene: TRBD1; v_gene: TRBV4-3; abundance: NA; CDR3nt: TGCGCCAGCAGCCAAGAGTTAGGGACAGGGTCTTATGAAAAACTGTTTTTT; CDR3aa: CASSQELGTGSYEKLFF
j_gene: TRBJ2-3; d_gene: TRBD2; v_gene: TRBV7-8; abundance: NA; CDR3nt: TGTGCCAGCAGCTCCTGGGGACTAGCGTCTAGCACAGATACGCAGTATTTT; CDR3aa: CASSSWGLASSTDTQYF
j_gene: TRBJ2-7; d_gene: NA; v_gene: TRBV5-5; abundance: NA; CDR3nt: TGTGCCAGCAGCTTGGCCCAGGGAGGCCTCTACGAGCAGTACTTC; CDR3aa: CASSLAQGGLYEQYF
j_gene: TRBJ2-1; d_gene: TRBD2; v_gene: TRBV5-1; abundance: NA; CDR3nt: TGCGCCAGCAGCCTGCGACTAGCGGGAGGGGAATACAATGAGCAGTTCTTC; CDR3aa: CASSLRLAGGEYNEQFF
j_gene: TRBJ2-7; d_gene: TRBD1; v_gene: TRBV5-1; abundance: once; CDR3nt: TGCGCCAGCAGTGAGACAGGGTCAACCTACGAGCAGTACTTC; CDR3aa: CASSETGSTYEQYF
j_gene: TRBJ1-1; d_gene: TRBD1; v_gene: TRBV5-1; abundance: NA; CDR3nt: TGCGCCAGCAGCTTAGGTCGGACAGGGGAGACTGAAGCTTTCTTT; CDR3aa: CASSLGRTGETEAFF
j_gene: TRBJ2-7; d_gene: NA; v_gene: TRBV7-2; abundance: NA; CDR3nt: TGTGCCAGCAGCTTAGGACACTTAAACTACGAGCAGTACTTC; CDR3aa: CASSLGHLNYEQYF
j_gene: TRBJ2-7; d_gene: NA; v_gene: TRBV18; abundance: NA; CDR3nt: TGTGCCAGCTCATCCCGACTATTACTCCCCTACGAGCAGTACTTC; CDR3aa: CASSSRLLLPYEQYF
j_gene: TRBJ2-7; d_gene: TRBD1; v_gene: TRBV9; abundance: once; CDR3nt: TGTGCCAGCAGCGGGACAGGGGCCTCCTACGAGCAGTACTTC; CDR3aa: CASSGTGASYEQYF
j_gene: TRBJ2-3; d_gene: TRBD2; v_gene: TRBV5-1; abundance: NA; CDR3nt: TGCGCCAGCAGCTTGGGACTAGCGGGCAGCACAGATACGCAGTATTTT; CDR3aa: CASSLGLAGSTDTQYF
j_gene: TRBJ1-1; d_gene: NA; v_gene: TRBV30; abundance: few; CDR3nt: TGTGCCTGGAGTGTAGGTCAGCTAATGAACACTGAAGCTTTCTTT; CDR3aa: CAWSVGQLMNTEAFF